This T cell receptor (beta chain) appears in the sequencing data of a study of blood T cell repertoires in COVID-19. Study as a whole: Whether acute or convalescent, the COVID-19 samples came from the United States, Italy and Spain. T cells, B-cell-depleted T cells, or PBMCs supplied cDNA or gDNA.

There are 13 residues in the CDR3. Trimming pared 5 bases from V and 4 bases from J, leaving 9 bases between. CDR1 SEHNR and CDR2 FQNEAQ come from the germline V gene (reference sequence). Original processing methods: From reference gene primer amplification, estimates of nucleated cell counts were derived. Sequenced by immunoSEQ multiplex PCR; TCRdb stores in-frame clones only, minus some. That table gives V, J and clone size, and the DNA gave D and trimming. The repertoire holds roughly 290,000 clones, with around 89% as singletons. This clone was observed once. The sequenced material came from peripheral blood. This sequence was found in a man aged 25-45 years with acute or convalescent COVID-19. V gene TRBV7-9 combines with J gene TRBJ1-5, with D possibly matching TRBD1 (6 bases). The CDR3 sequence: CASSLDSNQPQHF. The CDR3 DNA is TGTGCCAGCAGCCTGGACAGTAATCAGCCCCAGCATTTT.